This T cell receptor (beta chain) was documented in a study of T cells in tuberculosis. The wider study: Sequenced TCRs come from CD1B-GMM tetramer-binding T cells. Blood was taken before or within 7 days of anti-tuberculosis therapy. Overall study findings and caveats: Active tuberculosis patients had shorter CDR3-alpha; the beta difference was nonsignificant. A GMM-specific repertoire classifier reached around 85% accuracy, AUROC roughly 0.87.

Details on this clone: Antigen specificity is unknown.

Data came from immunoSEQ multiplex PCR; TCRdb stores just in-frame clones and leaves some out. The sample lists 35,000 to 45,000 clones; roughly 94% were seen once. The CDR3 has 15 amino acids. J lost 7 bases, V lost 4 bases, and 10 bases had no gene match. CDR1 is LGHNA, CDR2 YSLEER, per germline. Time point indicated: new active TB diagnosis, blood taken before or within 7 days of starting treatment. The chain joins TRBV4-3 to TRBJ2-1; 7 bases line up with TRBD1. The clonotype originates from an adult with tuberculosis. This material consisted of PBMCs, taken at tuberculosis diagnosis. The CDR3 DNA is TGCGCCAGCAGCCGACTTCAAGGGGGCAAAAATGAGCAGTTCTTC. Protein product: CASSRLQGGKNEQFF.